This T cell receptor beta chain was profiled in a study of blood T cell repertoires in COVID-19. Study information: T cells, B-cell-depleted T cells, or PBMCs provided the cDNA or gDNA that served as material.

Followed longitudinally, the Seattle patients had been enrolled during active infection. Per the original methods: Amplifying reference gene primers gave estimates of nucleated cell counts. Measured with immunoSEQ multiplex PCR; TCRdb has only the in-frame clones, and not every one. D and trimming were read from the DNA, whereas the V and J calls and clone size are those reported in that table. Of some 520,000 clones in the sample, roughly 89% are singletons; the top ten hold roughly 0.92%. Germline V gene data show CDR1 as PRHDT and CDR2 as FYEKMQ (reference sequence). The CDR3 consists of 14 residues. With V trimmed by 1 base and J by 13 bases, 5 bases remained unmatched.

The chain is built from TRBV13 and TRBJ1-6, with TRBD1 matching over 9 bases. Sample: peripheral blood. This sequence was found in a man aged 18-30 years with COVID-19, enrolled during active disease. The CDR3 sequence: CASSLVGTGSPLHF. The CDR3 DNA sequence: TGTGCCAGCAGCTTAGTAGGGACAGGGTCTCCCCTCCACTTT.